Below are 31 T cell receptor beta chains sequenced from a single sample in a study of radiotherapy plus CTLA-4 blockade in lung cancer. Sequenced by immunoSEQ multiplex PCR; TCRdb stores in-frame clones only, minus some. The sample yields approximately 44,000 clones, 60% to 80% seen once. Source: peripheral blood, taken from a patient treated with radiotherapy plus ipilimumab. The receptors come from a human donor with non-small cell lung cancer who had stable disease on radiotherapy plus ipilimumab.

V gene TRBV5-4 combines with J gene TRBJ1-2, with no clear D. Deletions cut 3 bases from V and 2 bases from J, with 14 bases between. CDR1 SGHNT and CDR2 YYREEE come from the germline V gene (reference sequence). The CDR3 covers 15 residues. As DNA, the CDR3 is TGTGCCAGCAGCTCTACCGGGTTACAAAACTATGGCTACACCTTC. It translates to CASSSTGLQNYGYTF.

This clone was found once. The chain uses TRBV4-1 and TRBJ1-1, with D uncertain. The V end lost 2 bases, the J end lost 4 bases, and 17 bases lay between the germline ends. The CDR3 is made up of 16 amino acids. Per germline, CDR1 MGHRA and CDR2 YSYEKL. The CDR3 DNA reads TGCGCCAGCAGCCAACAAGAAAACGTTTATGGCACTGAAGCTTTCTTT. This translates into CASSQQENVYGTEAFF.

This chain uses TRBV4-1 with TRBJ1-5, with D perhaps matching TRBD1 (5 bases). V lost 0 bases and J 7 bases, leaving 10 bases between the germline ends. Germline V gives CDR1 MGHRA, CDR2 YSYEKL. The CDR3 length is 14 residues. Here the CDR3 reads CASSQEPGRQPQHF. The CDR3 coding sequence is TGCGCCAGCAGCCAAGAACCGGGACGACAGCCCCAGCATTTT.

The genes are TRBV6-4 and TRBJ2-3, with a weak D call TRBD2 (6 bases). CDR1 MRHNA and CDR2 SNTAGT come from the germline V gene. Between the trimmed V and J ends, which lost 2 bases and 3 bases, there was a span of 12 bases. The CDR3 consists of 15 residues. DNA of the CDR3: TGTGCCAGCAGTGACAGGGGAGGAACAACAGATACGCAGTATTTT. Its protein is CASSDRGGTTDTQYF.

The V call is TRBV9, the J call TRBJ2-5; 9 nucleotides agree with TRBD2. J was trimmed by 4 bases and V by 4 bases; bases with no gene match: 11. This CDR3 is built from 16 residues. Germline V CDR1 and CDR2: SGDLS, YYNGEE. The DNA for the CDR3 is TGTGCCAGCAGCTTCAGCAATAGCGGGGGTGGAGAGACCCAGTACTTC. Translating it yields CASSFSNSGGGETQYF.

V and J are TRBV15 and TRBJ2-1, with 11 bases matching TRBD2. J was trimmed by 4 bases and V by 0 bases; bases with no gene match: 2. Per the germline V gene, CDR1 is LNHNV and CDR2 is YYDKDF (reference sequence). The length of the CDR3 is 16 residues. The CDR3 is CATSRDGTSGYNEQFF. The CDR3 DNA follows: TGTGCCACCAGCAGAGATGGGACTAGCGGATACAATGAGCAGTTCTTC.

The chain employs TRBV19 and TRBJ2-5; the D gene is possibly TRBD2 (5 bases). The V gene lost 4 bases and the J gene lost 5 bases, with 17 bases spanning the gap. The CDR3 has 15 residues. Germline V gives CDR1 LNHDA, CDR2 SQIVND (reference sequence). CDR3 sequence reads: CASSRVNREWETQYF. CDR3 DNA sequence: TGTGCCAGTAGTAGGGTAAATAGGGAGTGGGAGACCCAGTACTTC.

V usage is TRBV5-5 and J usage is TRBJ2-2; D tentatively reads TRBD1 or TRBD2 (6 bases each). Between the trimmed V and J ends, which lost 4 bases and 4 bases, there was a span of 14 bases. Looked up from germline, CDR1 is SGHKS and CDR2 is YYEKEE (reference sequence). The CDR3 is made up of 15 amino acids. CDR3 in DNA: TGTGCCAGCAGCGCGAGGGGGGACGGCACCGGGGAGCTGTTTTTT. Its translation is CASSARGDGTGELFF.

Only a few counts were recorded for this clone. The chain employs TRBV6-1 and TRBJ2-1, with TRBD1 identical over 11 bases. J was trimmed by 4 bases and V by 6 bases; bases with no gene match: 5. CDR1 is MNHNS and CDR2 is SASEGT in the germline V gene. The CDR3 loop spans 15 amino acids. The CDR3 loop reads CASRRDRGVYNEQFF. CDR3 bases: TGTGCCAGCAGAAGGGACAGGGGGGTATACAATGAGCAGTTCTTC.

Of note for this clone: Other DNA sequences from this sample encode an identical CDR3 as well. The V gene is TRBV10-1, the J gene TRBJ1-2; 7 bases are a match to TRBD1. Germline CDR1 WNHNN, CDR2 SYGVQD (reference sequence). V was clipped by 7 bases and J by 3 bases; unmatched bases: 11. The CDR3 length is 15 residues. DNA of the CDR3: TGCGCCAGCAAACGACAGGGCAGAGAGCACTATGGCTACACCTTC. Residues: CASKRQGREHYGYTF.

The chain joins TRBV5-1 to TRBJ1-5; D is undetermined. Per germline, CDR1 SGHRS and CDR2 YFSETQ. The V and J ends lost 0 bases and 2 bases respectively, with 9 bases between them. The CDR3 covers 15 residues. The CDR3 protein is CASSLGGQRNQPQHF. CDR3 in DNA: TGCGCCAGCAGCTTGGGAGGGCAGCGCAATCAGCCCCAGCATTTT.

The chain recombines TRBV6-4 with TRBJ2-1; D unresolved. Germline lookup yields CDR1 MRHNA and CDR2 SNTAGT. Trimming took off 2 bases at V and 8 bases at J, with 16 bases between the two ends. The CDR3 sequence is 15 residues long. CDR3 nucleotide sequence: TGTGCCAGCAGTGACCATAACCGTCGGAGAGATGAGCAGTTCTTC. This encodes CASSDHNRRRDEQFF.

The chain couples TRBV29-1 to TRBJ2-6, with a tentative D call TRBD2 (6 bases). Trimming took 2 bases from V and 4 from J, leaving 9 bases between them. Germline CDR1 and CDR2: SQVTM and ANQGSEA. The CDR3 is 14 amino acids. The CDR3 region has the DNA TGCAGCGTTGAAACGGGACTCGGGGCCAACGTCCTGACTTTC. Residues: CSVETGLGANVLTF.

The J gene is TRBJ1-1, the V gene TRBV2; 8 positions agree with TRBD1. Unmatched junction bases numbered 3, after V lost 4 bases and J lost 2 bases. This CDR3 spans 14 amino acids. The germline V gene encodes CDR1 SNHLY and CDR2 FYNNEI. The CDR3 DNA sequence: TGTGCCAGCAGTGGGGACAGGTTTAACACTGAAGCTTTCTTT. Translated, it gives CASSGDRFNTEAFF.

The chain couples TRBV19 to TRBJ2-6; 9 bases are shared with TRBD1. The J segment lost 2 bases and the V segment lost 3 bases, leaving 8 bases of the junction unmatched. The CDR3 spans 18 residues. Looked up from germline, CDR1 is LNHDA and CDR2 is SQIVND (reference sequence). DNA for the CDR3: TGTGCCAGTAGTATGCCCCCGGGACAGGGAACTGGGGCCAACGTCCTGACTTTC. Its protein product is CASSMPPGQGTGANVLTF.

This sequence joins TRBV5-1 and TRBJ2-2; 8 positions agree with TRBD2. From germline, CDR1 is SGHRS and CDR2 YFSETQ. The CDR3 consists of 13 residues. V trimming: 4 bases; J trimming: 5 bases; junction bases outside the gene matches: 1. As DNA, the CDR3 is TGCGCCAGCAGCCCTAGCGGGACCGGGGAGCTGTTTTTT. As protein: CASSPSGTGELFF.

V usage is TRBV5-1 and J usage is TRBJ1-1; TRBD1 matches 7 bases. The germline V gene has CDR1 SGHRS and CDR2 YFSETQ. The trim removed 4 bases at V and 5 bases at J, leaving 17 bases unmatched. The CDR3 loop spans 17 amino acids. In DNA, the CDR3 is TGCGCCAGCAGCACAAACCCTAAGGGGGCGATGGGGACTGAAGCTTTCTTT. It specifies CASSTNPKGAMGTEAFF.

The chain recombines TRBV7-8 with TRBJ1-3; D is uncertain. Germline CDR1 and CDR2: SGHVS and FQNEAQ. V was shortened by 7 bases and J by 0 bases, with 10 bases between the two germline ends. The CDR3 length is 14 residues. CDR3 nucleotides: TGTGCCAGCACCCCCCGCAGCTCTGGAAACACCATATATTTT. Protein product: CASTPRSSGNTIYF.

This clone has only a few counts. The chain joins TRBV6-5 to TRBJ1-1; possibly TRBD1 for D (5 bases). CDR1 and CDR2 (germline): MNHEY, SVGAGI. The CDR3 has 13 residues. V lost 2 bases and J 8 bases, leaving 12 bases between the germline ends. CDR3: CASSYIPRGEAFF. The CDR3 DNA reads TGTGCCAGCAGTTACATCCCGAGGGGCGAAGCTTTCTTT.

The chain joins TRBV11-2 to TRBJ2-5, with 7 nucleotides matching TRBD2. CDR3 size: 13 residues. Germline V gives CDR1 SGHAT, CDR2 FQNNGV. V lost 5 bases, J lost 3 bases, and 3 bases stayed unmatched. CDR3 loop: CASSTGLEETQYF. The DNA for the CDR3 is TGTGCCAGCAGCACCGGACTAGAAGAGACCCAGTACTTC.

The rearrangement uses TRBV6-1 and TRBJ2-1; D is possibly TRBD1 (6 bases). The CDR3 consists of 15 residues. CDR1 is MNHNS and CDR2 is SASEGT in the germline V gene. Trimming shortened V by 4 bases and J by 0 bases, and 10 bases separated the two germline ends. CDR3 region: CASSATGSSYNEQFF. CDR3 nucleotides: TGTGCCAGCAGTGCCACAGGGAGCTCCTACAATGAGCAGTTCTTC.

The V and J genes are TRBV7-9 and TRBJ2-1, with D tentatively TRBD1 or TRBD2 (6 bases each). V gave up 5 bases and J gave up 0 bases, with 17 bases separating them. Germline-derived CDR1 and CDR2 are SEHNR and FQNEAQ (reference sequence). CDR3 length: 17 residues. The CDR3 sequence is CASSHPVGGSSYNEQFF. Written as DNA, the CDR3 is TGTGCCAGCAGCCACCCTGTCGGGGGCAGCTCCTACAATGAGCAGTTCTTC.

This clone was found once. The chain couples TRBV28 to TRBJ2-2; D gene uncertain. V lost 5 bases and J 4 bases, leaving 8 bases between the germline ends. From germline, CDR1 is MDHEN and CDR2 SYDVKM. The CDR3 consists of 13 residues. CDR3 loop: CASSGFLTGELFF. The CDR3 DNA reads as TGTGCCAGCAGTGGCTTCCTCACCGGGGAGCTGTTTTTT.

The chain uses TRBV27 and TRBJ1-1; the D is unclear. The CDR3 runs to 13 residues. V was cut by 5 bases and J by 12 bases, with 19 bases left in between. Germline lookup yields CDR1 MNHEY and CDR2 SMNVEV (reference sequence). The CDR3, as DNA: TGTGCCAGCAGTCCCTCAGGACGGTCCATGTCTTTCTTT. This codes for CASSPSGRSMSFF.

The J gene is TRBJ1-2, the V gene TRBV5-6, with 9 nucleotides matching TRBD1. The V segment lost 3 bases and the J segment 8 bases; nucleotides outside the gene matches: 8. The germline gives CDR1 SGHDT, CDR2 YYEEEE. The CDR3 consists of 14 residues. CDR3 in DNA: TGTGCCAGCAGCTGGACAGGGGTGCCTCGGGGCTACACCTTC. This encodes CASSWTGVPRGYTF.

This clone was counted only a few times. The chain has TRBV15 and TRBJ1-5; D is unclear. The germline V gene encodes CDR1 LNHNV and CDR2 YYDKDF (reference sequence). Trimming left V 1 base short and J 4 bases short, with 11 bases between. This CDR3 is 15 amino acids long. The CDR3 DNA reads TGTGCCACCAGCAGAGCCGGGATCACAAATCAGCCCCAGCATTTT. This gives the protein CATSRAGITNQPQHF.

This clone was detected only once. The V call is TRBV4-3, the J call TRBJ2-7; D gene ambiguous. The germline V gene encodes CDR1 LGHNA and CDR2 YSLEER. The CDR3 is made up of 15 amino acids. The V end was cut by 3 bases, the J end by 4 bases, with 16 bases between. CDR3 region: CASSQKADAVYEQYF. The CDR3 coding sequence is TGCGCCAGCAGCCAGAAGGCTGACGCGGTATACGAGCAGTACTTC.

The chain uses TRBV7-3 and TRBJ2-2; weak D call: TRBD2 (5 bases). From germline, CDR1 is SGHTA and CDR2 FQGTGA. The CDR3 has 13 residues. Trimming took 1 base from V and 7 from J, leaving 7 bases between them. For the CDR3, the DNA is TGTGCCAGCAGCTTAAGTGGGAGCGGGGAGCTGTTTTTT. As protein: CASSLSGSGELFF.

The V and J genes are TRBV6-4 and TRBJ2-2; 7 bases match TRBD2. CDR3 size: 15 residues. Germline trimming cut 0 bases from V and 7 bases from J; bases unmatched to any gene: 5. From germline, CDR1 is MRHNA and CDR2 SNTAGT. CDR3: CASSDSWRGSGELFF. The CDR3 nucleotides read TGTGCCAGCAGTGACTCGTGGCGGGGGAGCGGGGAGCTGTTTTTT.

This clone was counted only a few times. This chain joins TRBV5-6 and TRBJ2-7; TRBD1 matches at 7 bases. J gave up 2 bases and V 2 bases, and 7 bases lay outside the gene matches. The CDR3 runs 15 residues. CDR1 and CDR2 from the germline V gene are SGHDT and YYEEEE. Here the CDR3 reads CASSFPGTDTYEQYF. CDR3 sequence (DNA): TGTGCCAGCAGCTTCCCCGGGACAGATACCTACGAGCAGTACTTC.

This clone was counted only a few times. J is TRBJ1-4 and V is TRBV7-9; D gene unclear. In germline, CDR1 is SEHNR, CDR2 FQNEAQ (reference sequence). V lost 5 bases and J lost 7, with 17 bases in between. CDR3 length: 15 residues. CDR3 sequence: CASSTPSGRFEKLFF. The CDR3 coding sequence is TGTGCCAGCAGCACTCCGAGTGGGCGGTTTGAAAAACTGTTTTTT.